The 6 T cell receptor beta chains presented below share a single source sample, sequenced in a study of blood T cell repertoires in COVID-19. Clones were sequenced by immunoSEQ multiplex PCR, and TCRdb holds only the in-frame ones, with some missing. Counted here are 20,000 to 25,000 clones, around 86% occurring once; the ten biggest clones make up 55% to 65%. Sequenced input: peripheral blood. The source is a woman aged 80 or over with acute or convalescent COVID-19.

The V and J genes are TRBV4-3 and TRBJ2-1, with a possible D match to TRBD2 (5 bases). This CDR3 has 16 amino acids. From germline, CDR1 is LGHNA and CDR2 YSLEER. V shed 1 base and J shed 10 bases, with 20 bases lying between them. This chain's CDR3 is CASSQVVAPQSGEQFF. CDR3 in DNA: TGCGCCAGCAGCCAAGTGGTGGCCCCACAATCGGGAGAGCAGTTCTTC.

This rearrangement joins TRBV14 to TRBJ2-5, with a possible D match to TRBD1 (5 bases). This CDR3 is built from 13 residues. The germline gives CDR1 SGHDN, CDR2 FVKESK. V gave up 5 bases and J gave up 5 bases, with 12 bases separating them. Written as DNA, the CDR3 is TGTGCCAGCAGCTTACAGGTGACTGAGACCCAGTACTTC. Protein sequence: CASSLQVTETQYF.

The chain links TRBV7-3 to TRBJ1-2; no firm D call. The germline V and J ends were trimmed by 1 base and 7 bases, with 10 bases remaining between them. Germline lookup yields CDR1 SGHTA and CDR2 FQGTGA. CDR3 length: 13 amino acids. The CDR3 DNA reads TGTGCCAGCAGCTTAAATGCAGGCCCTGGCTACACCTTC. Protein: CASSLNAGPGYTF.

The CDR3, as DNA: TGCGCCACGGGGGACAGCTTCACTGAAGCTTTCTTT. It yields the protein CATGDSFTEAFF. This chain uses TRBV10-2 with TRBJ1-1, with 7 bases aligning to TRBD1. Trimming at V came to 10 bases and at J to 4 bases, leaving 6 bases not matched to a gene. The CDR3 is 12 amino acids. Germline-derived CDR1 and CDR2 are WSHSY and SAAADI.

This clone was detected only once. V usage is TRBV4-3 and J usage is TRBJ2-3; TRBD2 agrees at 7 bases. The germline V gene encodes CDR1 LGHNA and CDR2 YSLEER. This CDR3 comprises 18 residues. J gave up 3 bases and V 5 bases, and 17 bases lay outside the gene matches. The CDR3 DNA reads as TGCGCCAGCAGCTTTCTAGCGGTAGACTACTTAGGGACAGATACGCAGTATTTT. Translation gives CASSFLAVDYLGTDTQYF.

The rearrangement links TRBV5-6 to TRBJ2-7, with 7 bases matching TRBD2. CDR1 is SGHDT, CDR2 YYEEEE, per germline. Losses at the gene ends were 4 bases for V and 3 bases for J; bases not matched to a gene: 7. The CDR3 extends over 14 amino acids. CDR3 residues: CASSLDAGDYEQYF. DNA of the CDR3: TGTGCCAGCAGCCTTGATGCGGGGGACTACGAGCAGTACTTC.